These 27 T cell receptor delta chains came from one sample sequenced in a study of human gamma delta and Vdelta1 T cells. TCRdb fed the PCR reads to CATT. The table shows around 13,000 delta-chain clones, with around 49% occurring only once. No antigens are known for them. The sequencing input was Vdelta1 gamma-delta T cells from blood grown in culture (DOT cells). These TCRs come from a human donor in good health.

The rearrangement joins TRDV1 to TRDJ1, with TRDD3 matching 10 bases. Trimming removed 0 bases from V and 0 bases from J; junction bases left unmatched: 13. From germline, CDR1 is TSWWSYY and CDR2 QGS. CDR3 size: 20 residues. The CDR3 loop reads CALGELPLRDWGIYTDKLIF. DNA for the CDR3: TGTGCTCTTGGGGAACTACCCCTCCGGGACTGGGGGATTTACACCGATAAACTCATCTTT.

The rearrangement links TRDV1 to TRDJ1; no definite D call. CDR3 length equals 17 residues. CDR1 TSWWSYY and CDR2 QGS come from the germline V gene. V was shortened by 3 bases and J by 3 bases, with 20 bases between the two germline ends. As DNA, the CDR3 is TGTGCTCTTGGGGACGTCTCCCTAGACTTTGGAGCCGATAAACTCATCTTT. This codes for CALGDVSLDFGADKLIF.

This clone turned up a few times. The chain combines TRDV1 with TRDJ2; 13 bases agree with TRDD3. The germline CDR1 and CDR2 sequences are TSWWSYY and QGS. J gave up 1 base and V 2 bases, and 43 bases lay outside the gene matches. The CDR3 length is 31 residues. The CDR3 loop reads CALGEYRARAELTSYDVNLLGDTDLTAQLFF. DNA for the CDR3: TGTGCTCTTGGGGAATACAGGGCGCGGGCCGAACTTACTTCCTACGATGTCAACTTACTGGGGGATACGGATTTGACAGCACAACTCTTCTTT.

V is TRDV1 and J is TRDJ1, with D possibly being TRDD3 (8 bases). With 4 bases removed from V and 0 bases from J, the gap between germline ends came to 27 bases. The CDR3 totals 20 residues. Germline CDR1 reads TSWWSYY; CDR2 reads QGS. CDR3 in DNA: TGTGCTCTTGGGGGGGGCCTTCCTTGTCACTGGGGGCCGTACACCGATAAACTCATCTTT. Translation: CALGGGLPCHWGPYTDKLIF.

The chain employs TRDV1 and TRDJ1; 9 bases are a match to TRDD3. With V trimmed by 0 bases and J by 11 bases, 16 bases remained unmatched. CDR1 TSWWSYY and CDR2 QGS come from the germline V gene. The length of the CDR3 is 17 residues. Here the CDR3 reads CALGELGLSSGGLGLIF. For the CDR3, the DNA is TGTGCTCTTGGGGAACTTGGACTCTCATCTGGGGGATTAGGCCTCATCTTT.

This clone was observed once. The genes are TRDV1 and TRDJ1; TRDD3 matches 8 bases. V lost 8 bases and J lost 0; bases outside the gene matches: 20. The length of the CDR3 is 19 residues. The germline CDR1 and CDR2 sequences are TSWWSYY and QGS. The CDR3 region has the DNA TGTGCTCTTCGCCTATTACCGCGTACTGGGGGTCCGTACACCGATAAACTCATCTTT. Amino acids: CALRLLPRTGGPYTDKLIF.

V gene TRDV1 combines with J gene TRDJ1; 13 positions agree with TRDD3. This CDR3 has 23 amino acids. Per the germline V gene, CDR1 is TSWWSYY and CDR2 is QGS. Trimming removed 0 bases from V and 3 bases from J; junction bases left unmatched: 22. CDR3 region: CALGELAPLLIDWGIRAADKLIF. In nucleotides, the CDR3 is TGTGCTCTTGGGGAACTCGCTCCTCTCCTGATCGACTGGGGGATACGGGCGGCCGATAAACTCATCTTT.

V and J are TRDV1 and TRDJ1, with 7 nucleotides matching TRDD3. V dropped 6 bases and J dropped 0; count of bases not matched to a gene: 19. CDR3 length: 19 residues. In germline, CDR1 is TSWWSYY, CDR2 QGS. As DNA, the CDR3 is TGTGCTCTTGGCCTCGCACGGGGGGCTGGGGGTTATTACACCGATAAACTCATCTTT. It specifies CALGLARGAGGYYTDKLIF.

The rearrangement uses TRDV1 and TRDJ2; the match to TRDD3 covers 7 bases. V lost 1 base, J lost 4 bases, and 6 bases stayed unmatched. The germline CDR1 and CDR2 sequences are TSWWSYY and QGS. The CDR3 totals 16 residues. The CDR3 region has the DNA TGTGCTCTTGGGGAACCGTGGGGGAGGGAGACAGCACAACTCTTCTTT. Its translation: CALGEPWGRETAQLFF.

This chain uses TRDV1 with TRDJ1; TRDD2 aligns across 8 bases. CDR1 is TSWWSYY and CDR2 is QGS in the germline V gene. The CDR3 spans 22 residues. V trimming: 1 base; J trimming: 0 bases; junction bases outside the gene matches: 22. The CDR3 reads CALGERIFLRRGGPQYTDKLIF. CDR3 DNA: TGTGCTCTTGGGGAACGGATCTTCCTACGACGTGGGGGGCCTCAGTACACCGATAAACTCATCTTT.

The chain uses TRDV1 and TRDJ1, with 8 bases that match TRDD3. V shed 0 bases, J shed 0 bases, and the junction held 6 bases outside the gene matches. The germline CDR1 and CDR2 sequences are TSWWSYY and QGS. There are 17 residues in the CDR3. DNA for the CDR3: TGTGCTCTTGGGGAACTGAGGGATACGCGGGACACCGATAAACTCATCTTT. It translates to CALGELRDTRDTDKLIF.

V gene TRDV1 combines with J gene TRDJ1; 7 positions match TRDD3. The junction had 37 bases not matched to a gene; V was cut back by 2 bases and J by 4 bases. This CDR3 contains 25 residues. The V gene's germline CDR1 is TSWWSYY and CDR2 QGS. The CDR3 protein is CALGEVPSIPGGLPATLFYIDKLIF. CDR3 DNA: TGTGCTCTTGGGGAAGTACCTTCTATCCCTGGGGGTTTACCCGCCACCCTGTTTTACATCGATAAACTCATCTTT.

This clone was counted only a few times. This chain uses TRAV23/DV6 with TRDJ1; tentatively, D is TRDD3 (6 bases). In germline, CDR1 is NTAFDY, CDR2 IRPDVSE (reference sequence). This CDR3 region has 18 residues. CDR3 region: CAVEGPSGESGYTDKLIF. CDR3 DNA sequence: TGTGCTGTGGAGGGTCCCTCGGGGGAGAGCGGGTACACCGATAAACTCATCTTT.

The chain uses TRDV1 and TRDJ1; D is perhaps TRDD2 (7 bases). The CDR3 contains 20 residues. Germline V gene lookup returns CDR1 TSWWSYY and CDR2 QGS. V lost 0 bases, J lost 0 bases, and 23 bases lay in between. The CDR3: CALGELAVPTVGGYTDKLIF. The CDR3 nucleotides read TGTGCTCTTGGGGAACTGGCCGTTCCTACCGTGGGGGGTTACACCGATAAACTCATCTTT.

This clone is deemed medium-sized. The chain recombines TRDV1 with TRDJ1, with D possibly matching TRDD3 (10 bases). V was trimmed by 3 bases and J by 6 bases, leaving 35 bases between them. The CDR3 sequence is 21 residues long. Germline CDR1 TSWWSYY, CDR2 QGS. CDR3 DNA sequence: TGTGCTCTTGGGGATCCCCTTCCTACGTGGGGGATACTGCGTCCGGGGAATAAACTCATCTTT. This gives the protein CALGDPLPTWGILRPGNKLIF.

As for this clone: A much larger clone is a single base away; this may be a read error. The same CDR3 arises from other DNA sequences in this sample as well. The chain carries TRDV1 and TRDJ1, with 7 bases aligning to TRDD3. The CDR3 consists of 19 residues. V was pared by 0 bases and J by 2 bases, with 15 bases of the junction left unmatched. In germline, CDR1 is TSWWSYY, CDR2 QGS. CDR3 loop: CALGELKHPGGMNTDKLIF. The CDR3 nucleotides read TGTGCTCTTGGGGAACTCAAACATCCCGGGGGGATGAATACCGATAAACTCATCTTT.

The J gene is TRDJ1, the V gene TRDV1; 7 bases match TRDD3. Germline CDR1 TSWWSYY, CDR2 QGS. The CDR3 is made up of 22 amino acids. The trim removed 2 bases at V and 7 bases at J, leaving 31 bases unmatched. DNA for the CDR3: TGTGCTCTTGGGGAAGTCACCGAGGGGATAAACAGTGCTACGTACATTCCCATTAAACTCATCTTT. Its translation: CALGEVTEGINSATYIPIKLIF.

This chain uses TRDV1 with TRDJ1, with 10 bases lining up with TRDD3. The germline V gene has CDR1 TSWWSYY and CDR2 QGS. Trimming at V came to 0 bases and at J to 4 bases, leaving 17 bases not matched to a gene. The CDR3 is made up of 20 amino acids. The CDR3 loop is CALGELWPKGDTRSVDKLIF. CDR3 bases: TGTGCTCTTGGGGAACTTTGGCCAAAGGGGGATACGAGGTCGGTCGATAAACTCATCTTT.

The rearrangement uses TRDV1 and TRDJ1, with TRDD3 matching 10 bases. This CDR3 spans 19 amino acids. The V segment lost 5 bases and the J segment 2 bases; nucleotides outside the gene matches: 17. Germline V gene lookup returns CDR1 TSWWSYY and CDR2 QGS. CDR3 sequence reads: CALGSQIGGYWGMTDKLIF. The CDR3 nucleotides are TGTGCTCTTGGGTCCCAAATAGGCGGTTACTGGGGGATGACCGATAAACTCATCTTT.

This sequence joins TRDV1 and TRDJ1; D unclear. This CDR3 has 18 amino acids. Trimming shortened V by 0 bases and J by 3 bases, and 20 bases separated the two germline ends. Germline CDR1 and CDR2: TSWWSYY and QGS. Here the CDR3 reads CALGELALATHQSDKLIF. The DNA of the CDR3 is TGTGCTCTTGGGGAACTGGCTTTGGCGACCCATCAGTCCGATAAACTCATCTTT.

This clone was seen once. The rearrangement uses TRDV1 and TRDJ2; no reliable D call. The CDR3 is 17 amino acids. Germline V CDR1 and CDR2: TSWWSYY, QGS. Between the trimmed V and J ends, which lost 0 bases and 0 bases, there was a span of 11 bases. CDR3 nucleotide sequence: TGTGCTCTTGGGGAACTATTTATACCCGCTTTGACAGCACAACTCTTCTTT. Translation: CALGELFIPALTAQLFF.

The chain carries TRDV1 and TRDJ1; 8 bases fit TRDD3. The germline gives CDR1 TSWWSYY, CDR2 QGS. J was trimmed by 3 bases and V by 1 base; bases with no gene match: 22. This CDR3 has 21 amino acids. The CDR3 coding sequence is TGTGCTCTTGGGGAACGACCTTCCCATCTTGGGGATACCCCAATCTCCGATAAACTCATCTTT. Protein product: CALGERPSHLGDTPISDKLIF.

This clone appeared a few times. The chain is built from TRDV1 and TRDJ1, with D uncertain. Germline CDR1 reads TSWWSYY; CDR2 reads QGS. With 5 bases removed from V and 0 bases from J, the gap between germline ends came to 16 bases. This CDR3 is 16 amino acids long. The CDR3 DNA is TGTGCTCTTGGGAACTACCCCAGCAGCTACACCGATAAACTCATCTTT. The encoded protein is CALGNYPSSYTDKLIF.

This clone was recorded once. The genes are TRDV1 and TRDJ1; 9 positions match TRDD3. Germline V CDR1 and CDR2: TSWWSYY, QGS. The CDR3 runs 18 residues. Trimming took 2 bases from V and 6 from J; bases not matched to a gene: 16. CDR3 in DNA: TGTGCTCTTGGGGAAACTCCGACATTCACTGGGGGAACCAATAAACTCATCTTT. Protein sequence: CALGETPTFTGGTNKLIF.

Note on this clone: At one end, the junction sequence differs from germline, possibly due to a read error. The gene calls are TRDV1 and TRDJ1, with 13 nucleotides matching TRDD3. This CDR3 comprises 24 residues. Germline V gives CDR1 TSWWSYY, CDR2 QGS. The CDR3 DNA is TGTGCTCTTGGGGCTCCCAAACAGCCGGATCCAAGACTGGGGGATACGCGATACACCGAAAAACTCATCTTT. It is translated as CALGAPKQPDPRLGDTRYTEKLIF.

This clone was detected only a few times. The V call is TRDV1, the J call TRDJ1, with D possibly TRDD2 on 6 matching bases. The germline V and J ends were trimmed by 6 bases and 1 base, with 42 bases remaining between them. This CDR3 is built from 24 residues. Germline-derived CDR1 and CDR2 are TSWWSYY and QGS. CDR3 protein: CALGPFGFLSGDIPCPHATDKLIF. The CDR3 region has the DNA TGTGCTCTTGGCCCTTTTGGCTTCCTCTCAGGCGATATTCCATGCCCCCATGCCACCGATAAACTCATCTTT.

In its sample, this clone was seen a few times. J is TRDJ1 and V is TRDV1, with 8 bases identical to TRDD3. Trimming cost V 1 base and J 4 bases; bases outside gene matches: 23. This CDR3 region has 21 residues. Germline CDR1 TSWWSYY, CDR2 QGS. The CDR3, as DNA: TGTGCTCTTGGGGAACGACCCCCTCATTCTTCCGTACTGGGGGGGGTCGATAAACTCATCTTT. It yields the protein CALGERPPHSSVLGGVDKLIF.